The 6 T cell receptor beta chains below all came from one sample that was sequenced in a study of T cell responses to AZD1222 COVID-19 vaccine (dated by TCRdb to about 2021). The sample's time point label, decoded: about 28 days (+/-7) after the second vaccine dose. The sample's treatment or condition label, in plain terms: meningococcal conjugate vaccine given as trial control. The library was made by the immunoSEQ multiplex PCR assay. Not all clones reach the TCRdb copy of this immuneACCESS table, which keeps in-frame sequences only. Checked studies attribute under half of the gap to unresolved V genes and leave the rest unexplained. The sample table contains under 50,000 clones; only one count was recorded for about 88% of them. The ten largest make up approximately 26% of the sample. Material: peripheral blood, obtained 28 days after the second dose of the MenACWY control vaccine. Receptors were obtained from an adult who received the MenACWY meningococcal vaccine as a control.

V usage is TRBV28 and J usage is TRBJ1-2, with 8 bases identical to TRBD1. Germline assignment: CDR1 MDHEN and CDR2 SYDVKM. CDR3 size: 17 residues. Losses at the gene ends were 7 bases for V and 2 bases for J; bases not matched to a gene: 15. This CDR3 is CASTPEQGGVFNYGYTF. The CDR3 DNA sequence: TGTGCCAGCACCCCCGAACAGGGGGGCGTTTTCAACTATGGCTACACCTTC.

The V and J genes are TRBV6-1 and TRBJ1-6; D may be TRBD1 (6 bases). The CDR3 consists of 20 residues. CDR1 MNHNS and CDR2 SASEGT come from the germline V gene. The V gene lost 2 bases and the J gene lost 2 bases, with 22 bases spanning the gap. The CDR3 is CASSELALGHPRAYNSPLHF. The CDR3 region has the DNA TGTGCCAGCAGTGAATTGGCCCTGGGACATCCGAGGGCCTATAATTCACCCCTCCACTTT.

The chain employs TRBV24-1 and TRBJ2-1; 8 bases fit TRBD2. Germline V gene lookup returns CDR1 KGHDR and CDR2 SFDVKD. V was clipped by 6 bases and J by 5 bases; unmatched bases: 5. This CDR3 has 14 amino acids. The CDR3 protein is CATSRAGVDNEQFF. The CDR3 region has the DNA TGTGCCACCAGTAGAGCGGGAGTCGACAATGAGCAGTTCTTC.

This clone was observed once. The chain is built from TRBV4-1 and TRBJ2-1; D is undetermined. The CDR3 runs to 12 residues. Deletions cut 1 base from V and 6 bases from J, with 4 bases between. CDR1 is MGHRA, CDR2 YSYEKL, per germline. The CDR3 DNA follows: TGCGCCAGCAGCCAAGGTAGCAATGAGCAGTTCTTC. Translation: CASSQGSNEQFF.

Of note for this clone: Because the CDR3's place on the DNA is in doubt, the DNA is left out and the CDR3 is given as listed by TCRdb. This chain links TRBV27 with TRBJ1-1. The CDR3 spans 17 residues, counting both ends. Germline CDR1 is MNHEY and CDR2 is SMNVEV (reference sequence). The CDR3 is CASSATFFGRMNTEAFF.

This sequence joins TRBV10-1 and TRBJ1-3; D ambiguous. With 1 base removed from V and 4 bases from J, the gap between germline ends came to 8 bases. The CDR3 is made up of 14 amino acids. In germline, CDR1 is WNHNN, CDR2 SYGVQD (reference sequence). CDR3 in amino acids: CASSEWTGGNTIYF. CDR3 DNA sequence: TGCGCCAGCAGTGAGTGGACGGGGGGAAACACCATATATTTT.